A selection of T cell receptor beta chains follows, all from one sample in a study of blood T cell repertoires in COVID-19. Using immunoSEQ multiplex PCR, the repertoire was profiled, and TCRdb retains in-frame clones only, with some absent. Of a few hundred thousand clones detected, roughly nine tenths appear once; the ten largest clones hold 3.5% to 5%. The source material was peripheral blood. All receptors come from a woman aged 40 to 50 who had recovered from COVID-19. Each CDR3 is given with its conserved first and last residue. The order of the fields is V gene, clone size, J gene, D gene, CDR3 protein, CDR3 DNA. The D gene is left open where the match is weak. Some rows have no size entry. The others give once, few or many, or a class for an expanded clone.

TRBV10-3,-,TRBJ2-2,-,CATGETGTGELFF,TGTGCCACTGGTGAGACGGGCACCGGGGAGCTGTTTTTT
TRBV5-6,-,TRBJ2-5,-,CASSVGETQYF,TGTGCCAGCAGCGTCGGAGAGACCCAGTACTTC
TRBV27,-,TRBJ1-5,-,CASSSGTWDNQPQHF,TGTGCCAGCAGTTCAGGGACATGGGACAATCAGCCCCAGCATTTT
TRBV9,-,TRBJ2-6,-,CASSERAGHSGANVLTF,TGTGCCAGCAGCGAACGGGCGGGGCACTCTGGGGCCAACGTCCTGACTTTC
TRBV12-3/TRBV12-4,-,TRBJ1-2,-,CASSLYNYGYTF,TGTGCCAGCAGTTTATATAACTATGGCTACACCTTC
TRBV2,-,TRBJ2-5,-,CASSSGGLALGAETQYF,TGTGCCAGCAGCTCAGGAGGGCTGGCATTGGGCGCAGAGACCCAGTACTTC
TRBV19,-,TRBJ2-3,-,CASSIGFVGGTSTDTQYF,TGTGCCAGTAGTATAGGTTTCGTCGGCGGGACTAGCACAGATACGCAGTATTTT
TRBV11-2,once,TRBJ2-5,TRBD2,CASSDGTSGGGEETQYF,TGTGCCAGCAGCGACGGGACTAGCGGGGGGGGAGAAGAGACCCAGTACTTC
TRBV5-1,-,TRBJ2-2,TRBD2,CASSLVAVAGGNGELFF,TGCGCCAGCAGCTTGGTTGCGGTAGCGGGAGGTAACGGGGAGCTGTTTTTT
TRBV7-9,-,TRBJ1-2,-,CASSLDDSNYGYTF,TGTGCCAGCAGCTTAGATGACAGTAACTATGGCTACACCTTC
TRBV24-1,-,TRBJ2-2,-,CATSVGRTNTGELFF,TGTGCCACCAGTGTAGGCAGGACGAACACCGGGGAGCTGTTTTTT
TRBV5-1,-,TRBJ2-3,-,CASSPSGVDTQYF,TGCGCCAGCAGCCCCTCGGGGGTAGATACGCAGTATTTT
TRBV11-3,-,TRBJ2-2,TRBD2,CASSAGLARELFF,TGTGCCAGCAGCGCCGGACTAGCTCGGGAGCTGTTTTTT
TRBV7-2,-,TRBJ2-5,TRBD2,CASSLFELAGTQETQYF,TGTGCCAGCAGCTTATTCGAACTAGCGGGGACCCAAGAGACCCAGTACTTC
TRBV12-3/TRBV12-4,-,TRBJ2-3,-,CASSFLVGDTQYF,TGTGCCAGCAGTTTTCTAGTAGGAGATACGCAGTATTTT
TRBV5-1,-,TRBJ2-3,-,CASSKTGMRTDTQYF,TGCGCCAGCAGCAAAACAGGGATGCGTACAGATACGCAGTATTTT
TRBV5-4,-,TRBJ2-1,-,CASSPQGDNEQFF,TGTGCCAGCAGCCCCCAAGGGGACAATGAGCAGTTCTTC
TRBV11-3,-,TRBJ1-2,TRBD1,CASSLVYRDSFYGYTF,TGTGCCAGCAGCTTAGTATACCGGGACAGCTTCTATGGCTACACCTTC
TRBV19,-,TRBJ2-3,TRBD2,CASSIAGGYTDTQYF,TGTGCCAGTAGTATAGCGGGGGGGTACACAGATACGCAGTATTTT